The 29 T cell receptor beta chains listed next were all sequenced from one sample in a study of shared clonotypes between healthy human individuals. TCRdb's table, derived via immunoSEQ multiplex PCR, lists solely in-frame clones and lacks some. The sample includes 2 million to 3 million clones, 90% to 95% seen only once; the top ten take 0.36%. The sample consisted of naive CD4+ T cells from PBMCs. Subset in this sample: CD45RA+ positively selected. These TCRs come from a man aged 18 to 29 in good health. Some clones in this sample may be carry-over from other donors' samples.

The gene calls are TRBV4-1 and TRBJ2-6, with no clear D. The V end lost 1 base, the J end lost 0 bases, and 7 bases lay between the germline ends. This CDR3 has 16 residues. CDR1 is MGHRA, CDR2 YSYEKL, per germline. In nucleotides, the CDR3 is TGCGCCAGCAGCCAAGTCCCCGGCTCTGGGGCCAACGTCCTGACTTTC. It codes for CASSQVPGSGANVLTF.

The chain carries TRBV7-3 and TRBJ2-3; D remains unclear. The V end lost 6 bases, the J end lost 4 bases, and 5 bases lay between the germline ends. CDR1 is SGHTA and CDR2 is FQGTGA in the germline V gene. The CDR3 loop spans 11 amino acids. The CDR3 DNA reads TGTGCCAGCAGTATTGCAGATACGCAGTATTTT. Protein sequence: CASSIADTQYF.

The chain carries TRBV6-1 and TRBJ1-1; D is uncertain. The CDR3 runs 15 residues. CDR1 MNHNS and CDR2 SASEGT come from the germline V gene. V lost 7 bases, J lost 1 base, and 16 bases lay in between. DNA of the CDR3: TGTGCCAGCACCAACCAACCCATTCCGAACACTGAAGCTTTCTTT. It specifies CASTNQPIPNTEAFF.

The J gene is TRBJ2-5, the V gene TRBV7-2, with 8 bases matching TRBD1. The CDR3 loop spans 14 amino acids. The V segment lost 4 bases and the J segment 4 bases; nucleotides outside the gene matches: 5. The germline CDR1 and CDR2 sequences are SGHTA and FQGNSA. The CDR3 nucleotides read TGTGCCAGCAGCTCCGCAGGGGGCGTAGAGACCCAGTACTTC. This translates into CASSSAGGVETQYF.

The chain employs TRBV5-1 and TRBJ1-3; no firm D call. CDR3 length: 17 amino acids. Germline V gene lookup returns CDR1 SGHRS and CDR2 YFSETQ. The germline V and J ends were trimmed by 0 bases and 0 bases, with 13 bases remaining between them. CDR3 nucleotides: TGCGCCAGCAGCTTGGATTTAGGCCCAGGCTCTGGAAACACCATATATTTT. Protein sequence: CASSLDLGPGSGNTIYF.

The chain employs TRBV6-6 and TRBJ2-5, with D perhaps TRBD2 (6 bases). Germline CDR1 reads MNHNY; CDR2 reads SVGAGI (reference sequence). Deletions cut 2 bases from V and 4 bases from J, with 14 bases between. The CDR3 runs to 15 residues. The CDR3 spells CASSYPRRGRETQYF. The CDR3 DNA reads as TGTGCCAGCAGTTACCCCCGGAGGGGACGAGAGACCCAGTACTTC.

The chain couples TRBV5-6 to TRBJ2-2; 9 bases align to TRBD1. The CDR3 spans 15 residues. In germline, CDR1 is SGHDT, CDR2 YYEEEE. V dropped 5 bases and J dropped 7; count of bases not matched to a gene: 9. The CDR3 DNA is TGTGCCAGCAGAATCACAGGGGGCTCCAACGGGGAGCTGTTTTTT. Its translation is CASRITGGSNGELFF.

This sequence joins TRBV5-1 and TRBJ1-1; 7 bases match TRBD1. The V and J ends lost 4 bases and 11 bases, in that order; junction bases with no gene match: 11. The CDR3 is 13 amino acids. Per germline, CDR1 SGHRS and CDR2 YFSETQ. The CDR3 region has the DNA TGCGCCAGCAGCCCCGGACAGGTCTGGGTCGCTTTCTTT. This encodes CASSPGQVWVAFF. Variable domain in full (rest from reference TRBV5-1 and TRBJ1-1): KAGVTQTPRYLIKTRGQQVTLSCSPISGHRSVSWYQQTPGQGLQFLFEYFSETQRNKGNFPGRFSGRQFSNSRSEMNVSTLELGDSALYLCASSPGQVWVAFFGQGTRLTVV.

This clone was counted once. The gene calls are TRBV5-4 and TRBJ2-1; D is uncertain. This CDR3 comprises 13 residues. The germline V and J ends were trimmed by 1 base and 6 bases, with 8 bases remaining between them. Germline V gene lookup returns CDR1 SGHNT and CDR2 YYREEE (reference sequence). The CDR3 nucleotides read TGTGCCAGCAGCTTGAGGGATTTCAATGAGCAGTTCTTC. Translating gives CASSLRDFNEQFF.

J is TRBJ2-7 and V is TRBV7-2, with a weak D call TRBD2 (5 bases). CDR1 SGHTA and CDR2 FQGNSA come from the germline V gene. V gave up 0 bases and J gave up 1 base, with 7 bases separating them. This CDR3 has 14 amino acids. The CDR3 loop reads CASSLATGSYEQYF. The CDR3 DNA reads as TGTGCCAGCAGCTTAGCCACGGGATCCTACGAGCAGTACTTC.

The chain carries TRBV5-1 and TRBJ1-3; the D is unclear. The CDR3 contains 17 residues. Between the trimmed V and J ends, which lost 2 bases and 0 bases, there was a span of 15 bases. In germline, CDR1 is SGHRS, CDR2 YFSETQ. The CDR3 loop is CASSLIPGSSSGNTIYF. CDR3 nucleotide sequence: TGCGCCAGCAGCTTAATTCCGGGCTCCTCCTCTGGAAACACCATATATTTT.

This chain uses TRBV9 with TRBJ2-2; TRBD2 matches 8 bases. Germline assignment: CDR1 SGDLS and CDR2 YYNGEE. Losses at the gene ends were 0 bases for V and 6 bases for J; bases not matched to a gene: 7. The CDR3 spans 16 residues. CDR3 coding DNA: TGTGCCAGCAGCGTAGACGGGAGGGTGAGGGCCGGGGAGCTGTTTTTT. This gives the protein CASSVDGRVRAGELFF. Full variable domain (remainder filled in from reference TRBV9 and TRBJ2-2): DSGVTQTPKHLITATGQRVTLRCSPRSGDLSVYWYQQSLDQGLQFLIQYYNGEERAKGNILERFSAQQFPDLHSELNLSSLELGDSALYFCASSVDGRVRAGELFFGEGSRLTVL.

The chain links TRBV19 to TRBJ1-2, with 7 bases lining up with TRBD1. Germline V gene data show CDR1 as LNHDA and CDR2 as SQIVND (reference sequence). J gave up 5 bases and V 7 bases, and 7 bases lay outside the gene matches. The CDR3 is 13 amino acids. CDR3 DNA: TGTGCCAGTAACGACAGGGCCTTTTATGGCTACACCTTC. Amino acid sequence: CASNDRAFYGYTF.

This clone is a singleton in its sample. CDR3 bases: TGTGCCAGCAGTTGTTACGAGCAGTACTTC. It specifies CASSCYEQYF. V gene TRBV6-8 combines with J gene TRBJ2-7, with D unclear. Germline loops: CDR1 MNHGY, CDR2 SAAAGT. V was pared by 4 bases and J by 4 bases, with 2 bases between. CDR3 length: 10 amino acids.

This clone was counted once. Other DNA sequences in this specimen translate into the identical CDR3. V is TRBV6-6 and J is TRBJ2-7, with TRBD1 matching 9 bases. Germline-derived CDR1 and CDR2 are MNHNY and SVGAGI (reference sequence). Trimming removed 4 bases from V and 6 bases from J; junction bases left unmatched: 4. The CDR3 has 13 residues. The CDR3 coding sequence is TGTGCCAGCAGTTCCGGGACAGGGCGCGAGCAGTACTTC. The encoded protein is CASSSGTGREQYF.

The chain employs TRBV25-1 and TRBJ1-2, with TRBD1 matching 9 bases. Trimming cost V 4 bases and J 5 bases; bases outside gene matches: 8. Germline V gene data show CDR1 as MGHDK and CDR2 as SYGVNS. There are 15 residues in the CDR3. CDR3 nucleotide sequence: TGTGCCAGCAGTGGATCCGGGACAGGGAAATATGGCTACACCTTC. This sequence encodes CASSGSGTGKYGYTF.

The chain has TRBV9 and TRBJ1-5; D unresolved. Germline values: CDR1 SGDLS, CDR2 YYNGEE. Trimming took 0 bases from V and 3 from J, leaving 7 bases between them. The CDR3 sequence is 14 residues long. This chain's CDR3 is CASSVDANNQPQHF. As DNA, the CDR3 is TGTGCCAGCAGCGTAGATGCCAACAATCAGCCCCAGCATTTT.

The genes are TRBV27 and TRBJ2-7, with D perhaps TRBD1 or TRBD2 (5 bases each). Trimming took 5 bases from V and 2 from J, leaving 10 bases between them. Germline V CDR1 and CDR2: MNHEY, SMNVEV (reference sequence). The CDR3 covers 13 residues. CDR3 sequence reads: CASSDTGPYEQYF. CDR3 coding DNA: TGTGCCAGCAGTGACACGGGGCCCTACGAGCAGTACTTC.

The CDR3 bases are TGCGCCAGCAGCCCGGGGGGGTTTAATAGCAATCAGCCCCAGCATTTT. Protein product: CASSPGGFNSNQPQHF. The V gene is TRBV5-1, the J gene TRBJ1-5; a weak D match, TRBD1 (5 bases). Germline CDR1 reads SGHRS; CDR2 reads YFSETQ. Deletions cut 4 bases from V and 0 bases from J, with 14 bases between. The CDR3 covers 16 residues.

Only a few counts were recorded for this clone. This chain uses TRBV5-1 with TRBJ1-2, with D possibly TRBD1 on 5 matching bases. V lost 0 bases, J lost 0 bases, and 9 bases lay in between. This CDR3 contains 15 residues. In germline, CDR1 is SGHRS, CDR2 YFSETQ. CDR3 residues: CASSLVDRPNYGYTF. CDR3 in DNA: TGCGCCAGCAGCTTGGTCGACAGACCTAACTATGGCTACACCTTC.

The chain is built from TRBV11-2 and TRBJ2-7, with TRBD2 matching 11 bases. V shed 5 bases, J shed 4 bases, and the junction held 7 bases outside the gene matches. The CDR3 loop spans 15 amino acids. Per the germline V gene, CDR1 is SGHAT and CDR2 is FQNNGV. The CDR3: CASSPRRLAGYEQYF. CDR3 sequence (DNA): TGTGCCAGCAGCCCAAGGAGACTAGCGGGATACGAGCAGTACTTC. Complete variable domain (other parts from reference TRBV11-2 and TRBJ2-7): EAGVAQSPRYKIIEKRQSVAFWCNPISGHATLYWYQQILGQGPKLLIQFQNNGVVDDSQLPKDRFSAERLKGVDSTLKIQPAKLEDSAVYLCASSPRRLAGYEQYFGPGTRLTVT.

V usage is TRBV10-3 and J usage is TRBJ2-4; 8 nucleotides match TRBD2. With V trimmed by 4 bases and J by 8 bases, 7 bases remained unmatched. Germline loops: CDR1 ENHRY, CDR2 SYGVKD. The CDR3 length is 14 residues. The DNA of the CDR3 is TGTGCCATCAGTGGTCGGGAGGGCCGAGACATTCAGTACTTC. This encodes CAISGREGRDIQYF.

This chain joins TRBV5-1 and TRBJ2-5; D gene ambiguous. This CDR3 has 14 residues. The germline CDR1 and CDR2 sequences are SGHRS and YFSETQ. V gave up 4 bases and J gave up 4 bases, with 14 bases separating them. The CDR3 loop is CASSPGPTGETQYF. In nucleotides, the CDR3 is TGCGCCAGCAGCCCAGGCCCGACGGGAGAGACCCAGTACTTC.

The rearrangement uses TRBV2 and TRBJ2-3; D is undetermined. Germline V CDR1 and CDR2: SNHLY, FYNNEI. The CDR3 runs to 16 residues. The germline V and J ends were trimmed by 8 bases and 5 bases, with 23 bases remaining between them. The CDR3 loop is CASLVGFDPPQDTQYF. The CDR3 DNA follows: TGTGCCAGCCTTGTGGGCTTTGATCCTCCTCAAGATACGCAGTATTTT.

This clone has only a few counts. This chain connects TRBV6-5 to TRBJ1-2; possible D gene TRBD1, 5 bases. Germline loops: CDR1 MNHEY, CDR2 SVGAGI. This CDR3 has 15 residues. With 0 bases removed from V and 8 bases from J, the gap between germline ends came to 16 bases. The CDR3 spells CASSYSGTDPRGYTF. The CDR3 DNA follows: TGTGCCAGCAGTTACTCCGGGACGGACCCCCGCGGCTACACCTTC.

The chain carries TRBV11-2 and TRBJ2-3; 11 bases are a match to TRBD2. The trim removed 2 bases at V and 6 bases at J, leaving 16 bases unmatched. This CDR3 has 19 residues. Germline lookup yields CDR1 SGHAT and CDR2 FQNNGV. The CDR3 DNA sequence: TGTGCCAGCAGCTTACACAGGGGGGATAGCGGGAGGGCCGGGGATACGCAGTATTTT. This translates into CASSLHRGDSGRAGDTQYF.

The chain combines TRBV30 with TRBJ2-3; 10 bases align to TRBD2. The V segment lost 1 base and the J segment 10 bases; nucleotides outside the gene matches: 8. The V gene's germline CDR1 is GTSNPN and CDR2 SVGIG (reference sequence). There are 14 residues in the CDR3. The CDR3 here is CAWSEGLAGAPQYF. The CDR3 DNA reads as TGTGCCTGGAGTGAGGGCCTAGCGGGAGCTCCGCAGTATTTT. The whole variable domain, filled in from reference TRBV30 and TRBJ2-3, reads SQTIHQWPATLVQPVGSPLSLECTVEGTSNPNLYWYRQAAGRGLQLLFYSVGIGQISSEVPQNLSASRPQDRQFILSSKKLLLSDSGFYLCAWSEGLAGAPQYFGPGTRLTVL.

The genes are TRBV7-9 and TRBJ1-4, with D possibly matching TRBD1 (5 bases). Per the germline V gene, CDR1 is SEHNR and CDR2 is FQNEAQ (reference sequence). With 1 base removed from V and 7 bases from J, the gap between germline ends came to 13 bases. The CDR3 contains 15 residues. The CDR3 spells CASSLERAGGEKLFF. As DNA, the CDR3 is TGTGCCAGCAGCTTAGAGAGGGCTGGGGGTGAAAAACTGTTTTTT.

The V and J genes are TRBV5-1 and TRBJ2-2, with a possible D match to TRBD1 (6 bases). Trimming pared 0 bases from V and 4 bases from J, leaving 16 bases between. This CDR3 comprises 17 residues. Germline loops: CDR1 SGHRS, CDR2 YFSETQ. The CDR3 DNA sequence: TGCGCCAGCAGCTTGGGGCAGGGGATTTCTGGCACCGGGGAGCTGTTTTTT. Its translation is CASSLGQGISGTGELFF. The variable domain in full, with the rest retrieved from reference TRBV5-1 and TRBJ2-2, is KAGVTQTPRYLIKTRGQQVTLSCSPISGHRSVSWYQQTPGQGLQFLFEYFSETQRNKGNFPGRFSGRQFSNSRSEMNVSTLELGDSALYLCASSLGQGISGTGELFFGEGSRLTVL.